This T cell receptor (beta chain) was captured in a study of siplizumab effects on memory and regulatory T cells. Overall study findings and caveats: Naive T cells apparently outstripped memory cells in diversity and seemed major alloresponse contributors. Memory cells that were CD4+ and unstimulated gave rise to alloreactive sequences, which siplizumab significantly reduced.

This clone was observed a single time. What it binds is not known. CDR3 length equals 17 residues. V shed 1 base and J shed 0 bases, with 14 bases lying between them. The germline gives CDR1 SGHAT, CDR2 FQNNGV. TCR templates numbering 90,000 to 100,000 were assayed per sample. Clones were sequenced by immunoSEQ multiplex PCR, and TCRdb holds only the in-frame ones, with some missing. The sample records about 100,000 clones, 94% being singletons. This chain uses TRBV11-2 with TRBJ2-3; possibly TRBD2 for D (5 bases). Material for sequencing was non-Treg CD4+ T cells sorted from blood. The TCR originated in a human donor in good health. The CDR3 is CASSLARLSTSTDTQYF. The DNA for the CDR3 is TGTGCCAGCAGCTTAGCCCGACTATCGACTAGCACAGATACGCAGTATTTT.